The rows below give T cell receptor beta chains drawn from one sample of a study of CD8 T cells in ankylosing spondylitis. Each CDR3 protein gets one entry after TCRdb re-called the 5' RACE reads with MiXCR. The sample shows 330,000 or so distinct CDR3 sequences, 7% to 9% of them seen only once. The source material was blood, either unsorted or a sorted T cell fraction (not recorded which). These receptors originate from a male donor with ankylosing spondylitis. Both conserved end residues are trimmed from each CDR3. The D gene is left open where the match is weak.

v_call,j_call,d_call,cdr3_length,cdr3_aa
TRBV29-1,TRBJ1-3,-,13,SAIGGDIAGNTIY
TRBV9,TRBJ2-3,-,11,ASSVAPMNTQY
TRBV29-1,TRBJ1-5,-,11,SVGGGYDQPQH
TRBV11-3,TRBJ2-1,-,12,ASSFPSIYNEQF
TRBV9,TRBJ2-1,-,18,ASSGLGQGAGTNSYNEQF
TRBV5-1,TRBJ2-1,TRBD2,14,ASSLVTSGRSNEQF
TRBV19,TRBJ2-5,TRBD1,13,ASSIGNRGSETQY
TRBV4-2,TRBJ2-7,-,11,ASSQPLAAEQY
TRBV5-1,TRBJ2-1,-,13,ASSLESTLTNEQF
TRBV7-2,TRBJ2-4,-,14,ASSYRVVWFVNIQY
TRBV29-1,TRBJ2-6,-,11,SVQFSGANVLT
TRBV11-2,TRBJ1-4,-,11,ASSLGTYEKLF
TRBV20-1,TRBJ2-7,-,11,SVDRDGLYEQY
TRBV14,TRBJ1-1,-,14,ASSQDPGNLNTEAF
TRBV5-1,TRBJ2-3,-,14,ASSWRAPKRTDTQY
TRBV27,TRBJ1-2,-,13,ASSLPPPPHYGYT
TRBV12-3/TRBV12-4,TRBJ2-1,TRBD2,14,ASSTSSGGGWNEQF
TRBV5-1,TRBJ1-2,-,12,ASRVVSENYGYT
TRBV6-2/TRBV6-3,TRBJ2-7,-,11,ASSLIIAYEQY
TRBV9,TRBJ2-7,TRBD2,14,ASSEAGGRHTYEQY
TRBV19,TRBJ2-6,-,15,ASSTGLLSSGANVLT
TRBV18,TRBJ2-3,-,14,ASSPPVRGTPDTQY
TRBV20-1,TRBJ2-7,-,12,SASSGSRPWEQY
TRBV9,TRBJ2-4,TRBD2,17,ASSDGQASGSGAKNIQY
TRBV13,TRBJ2-6,-,13,ASSPGSWGANVLT
TRBV12-3/TRBV12-4,TRBJ2-3,-,12,ASSDRDNTDTQY
TRBV12-3/TRBV12-4,TRBJ2-1,-,13,ASSLHAQGGNEQF
TRBV28,TRBJ2-7,-,12,ASSPGTGVDEQY
TRBV10-2,TRBJ1-6,TRBD1,12,ASSSTGGGSPLH